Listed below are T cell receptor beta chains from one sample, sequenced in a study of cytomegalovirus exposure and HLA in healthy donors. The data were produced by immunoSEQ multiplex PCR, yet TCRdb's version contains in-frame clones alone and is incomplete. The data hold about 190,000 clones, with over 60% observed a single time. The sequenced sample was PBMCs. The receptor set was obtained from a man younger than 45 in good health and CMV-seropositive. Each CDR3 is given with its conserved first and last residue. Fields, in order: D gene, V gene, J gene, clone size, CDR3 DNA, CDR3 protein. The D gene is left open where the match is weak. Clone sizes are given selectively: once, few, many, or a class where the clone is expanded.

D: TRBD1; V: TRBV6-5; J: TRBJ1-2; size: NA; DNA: TGTGCCAGCAGTCCCCCCGGGACAGGGGGTTGGGGCTACACCTTC; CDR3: CASSPPGTGGWGYTF
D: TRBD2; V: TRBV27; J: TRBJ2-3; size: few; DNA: TGTGCCAGCGGGAGCGGGAGAAGAGATACGCAGTATTTT; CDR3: CASGSGRRDTQYF
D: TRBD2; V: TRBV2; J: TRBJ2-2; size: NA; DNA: TGTGCCAGCAGTGAATTTAGCGGGAGTTACACCGGGGAGCTGTTTTTT; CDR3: CASSEFSGSYTGELFF
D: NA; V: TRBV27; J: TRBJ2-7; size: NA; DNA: TGTGCCAGCAGTCCGATGACAGCGCGTCGGGTCGAGCAGTACTTC; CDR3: CASSPMTARRVEQYF
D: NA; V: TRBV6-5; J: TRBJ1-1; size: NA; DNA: TGTGCCAGCAGCCACTACAAGAACACTGAAGCTTTCTTT; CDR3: CASSHYKNTEAFF
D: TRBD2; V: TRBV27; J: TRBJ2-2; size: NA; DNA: TGTGCCAGCAGTTTATTGCCTAGCGGGAGTGCGGGGGAGCTGTTTTTT; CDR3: CASSLLPSGSAGELFF
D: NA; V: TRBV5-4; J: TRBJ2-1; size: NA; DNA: TGTGCCAGCAGAGAAGGGAGTGAGCAGTTCTTC; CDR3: CASREGSEQFF
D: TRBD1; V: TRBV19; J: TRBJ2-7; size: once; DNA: TGTGCCAGTAGCCGGGACAGGCAAGCCTACGAGCAGTACTTC; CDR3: CASSRDRQAYEQYF
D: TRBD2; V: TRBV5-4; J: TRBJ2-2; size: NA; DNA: TGTGCCAGCAGCCCCGGACTAGCGGGGGCCACCGGGGAGCTGTTTTTT; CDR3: CASSPGLAGATGELFF
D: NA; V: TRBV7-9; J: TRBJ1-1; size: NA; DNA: TGTGCCAGCAGCTTGTTAGGCGGGGGGCTTAGGAACACTGAAGCTTTCTTT; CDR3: CASSLLGGGLRNTEAFF
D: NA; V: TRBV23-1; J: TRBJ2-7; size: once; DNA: TGCGCCAGCAGTCAATTGCGGGGTAGGTACGAGCAGTACTTC; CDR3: CASSQLRGRYEQYF
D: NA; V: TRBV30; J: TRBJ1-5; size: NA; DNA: TGTGCCTGGAGTGTACTAAAGAATCAGCCCCAGCATTTT; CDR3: CAWSVLKNQPQHF
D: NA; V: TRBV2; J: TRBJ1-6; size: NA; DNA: TGTGCCAGCAGTTTCCCCCCCGCAGGGCAAGGGTCACCCCTCCACTTT; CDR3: CASSFPPAGQGSPLHF